This T cell receptor (beta chain) comes out of a study of cytomegalovirus exposure and HLA in healthy donors. Vbeta (60) and Jbeta (13) primers were used in the PCR. Sequencing used immunoSEQ multiplex PCR; TCRdb keeps in-frame clones, though not all of them. The sample includes 50,000 to 75,000 clones, 70% to 75% of them seen just once. The CDR3 is 15 residues long. V was pared by 0 bases and J by 0 bases, with 9 bases between. Germline V gives CDR1 SGDLS, CDR2 YYNGEE. The receptor was derived from a young man in good health and CMV-seropositive. Source material: PBMCs. The chain uses TRBV9 and TRBJ1-1, with D maybe TRBD1 (6 bases). The DNA for the CDR3 is TGTGCCAGCAGCGTAGGTCAGGGGTTGAACACTGAAGCTTTCTTT. Its protein product is CASSVGQGLNTEAFF.